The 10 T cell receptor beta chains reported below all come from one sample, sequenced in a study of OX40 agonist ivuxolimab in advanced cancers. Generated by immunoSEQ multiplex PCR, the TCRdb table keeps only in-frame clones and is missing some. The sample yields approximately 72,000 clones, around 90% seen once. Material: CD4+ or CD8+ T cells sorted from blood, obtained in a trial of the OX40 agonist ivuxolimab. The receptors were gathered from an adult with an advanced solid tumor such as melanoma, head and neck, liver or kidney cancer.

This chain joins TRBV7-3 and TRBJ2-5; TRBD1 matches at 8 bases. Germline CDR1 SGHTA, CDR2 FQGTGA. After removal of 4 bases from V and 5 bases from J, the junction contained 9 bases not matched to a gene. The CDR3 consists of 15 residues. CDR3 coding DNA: TGTGCCAGCAGCTCCGGACCGGACAGGGTGGAGACCCAGTACTTC. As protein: CASSSGPDRVETQYF.

This CDR3 reads CASSPSWGFYEQYF. The DNA for the CDR3 is TGTGCCAGCAGCCCTTCCTGGGGTTTCTACGAGCAGTACTTC. The J gene is TRBJ2-7, the V gene TRBV7-2; D remains ambiguous. Trimming removed 5 bases from V and 3 bases from J, with 14 bases in between. Per the germline V gene, CDR1 is SGHTA and CDR2 is FQGNSA. This CDR3 has 14 residues.

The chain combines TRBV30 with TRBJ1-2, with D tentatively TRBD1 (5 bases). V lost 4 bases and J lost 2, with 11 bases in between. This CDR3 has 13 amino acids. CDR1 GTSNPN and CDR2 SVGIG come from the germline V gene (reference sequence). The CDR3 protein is CAWTDGGNYGYTF. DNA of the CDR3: TGTGCCTGGACGGACGGGGGGAACTATGGCTACACCTTC.

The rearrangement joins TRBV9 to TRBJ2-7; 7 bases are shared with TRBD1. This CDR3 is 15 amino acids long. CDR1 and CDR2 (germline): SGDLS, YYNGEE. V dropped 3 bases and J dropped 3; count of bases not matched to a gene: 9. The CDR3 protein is CASSESTGASYEQYF. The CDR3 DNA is TGTGCCAGCAGCGAGTCAACAGGGGCTAGCTACGAGCAGTACTTC. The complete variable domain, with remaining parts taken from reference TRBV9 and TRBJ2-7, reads DSGVTQTPKHLITATGQRVTLRCSPRSGDLSVYWYQQSLDQGLQFLIQYYNGEERAKGNILERFSAQQFPDLHSELNLSSLELGDSALYFCASSESTGASYEQYFGPGTRLTVT.

The CDR3 region has the DNA TGTGCCAGCAGGTTCAGAGGGCCGGGACAGTCATCCTACGAGCAGTACTTC. Translation gives CASRFRGPGQSSYEQYF. The V gene is TRBV2, the J gene TRBJ2-7; 7 nucleotides line up with TRBD1. Trimming took 6 bases from V and 1 from J; bases not matched to a gene: 15. Germline V CDR1 and CDR2: SNHLY, FYNNEI. CDR3 length: 17 amino acids. Complete variable domain (other parts from reference TRBV2 and TRBJ2-7): EPEVTQTPSHQVTQMGQEVILRCVPISNHLYFYWYRQILGQKVEFLVSFYNNEISEKSEIFDDQFSVERPDGSNFTLKIRSTKLEDSAMYFCASRFRGPGQSSYEQYFGPGTRLTVT.

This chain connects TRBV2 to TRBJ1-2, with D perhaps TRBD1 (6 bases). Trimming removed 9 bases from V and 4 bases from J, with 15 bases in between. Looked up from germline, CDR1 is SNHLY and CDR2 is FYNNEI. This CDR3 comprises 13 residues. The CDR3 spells CARRGGPSYGYTF. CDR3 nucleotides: TGTGCCAGGCGGGGGGGGCCGTCCTATGGCTACACCTTC. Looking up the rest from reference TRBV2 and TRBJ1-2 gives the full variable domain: EPEVTQTPSHQVTQMGQEVILRCVPISNHLYFYWYRQILGQKVEFLVSFYNNEISEKSEIFDDQFSVERPDGSNFTLKIRSTKLEDSAMYFCARRGGPSYGYTFGSGTRLTVV.

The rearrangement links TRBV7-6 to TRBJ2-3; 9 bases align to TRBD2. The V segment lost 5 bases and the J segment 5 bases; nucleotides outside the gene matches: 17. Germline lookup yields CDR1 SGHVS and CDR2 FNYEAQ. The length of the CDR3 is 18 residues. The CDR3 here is CASSPRGGGGDFLDTQYF. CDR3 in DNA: TGTGCCAGCAGCCCTAGGGGCGGCGGGGGGGACTTTTTAGATACGCAGTATTTT.

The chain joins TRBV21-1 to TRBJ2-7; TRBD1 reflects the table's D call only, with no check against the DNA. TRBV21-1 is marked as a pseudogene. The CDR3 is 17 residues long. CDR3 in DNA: TGTGCCAGCAGCAAACCCCGGGACAGGGAAGGAGCCTACGAGCAGTACTTC. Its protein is CASSKPRDREGAYEQYF.

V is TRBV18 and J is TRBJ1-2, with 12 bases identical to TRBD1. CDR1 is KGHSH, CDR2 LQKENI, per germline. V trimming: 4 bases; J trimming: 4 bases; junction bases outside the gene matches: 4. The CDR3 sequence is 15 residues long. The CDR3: CASSRRDRGLYGYTF. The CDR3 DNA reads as TGTGCCAGCTCACGCCGGGACAGGGGGCTCTATGGCTACACCTTC.

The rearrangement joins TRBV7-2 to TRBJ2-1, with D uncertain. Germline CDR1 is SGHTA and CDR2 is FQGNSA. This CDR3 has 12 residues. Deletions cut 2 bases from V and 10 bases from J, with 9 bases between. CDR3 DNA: TGTGCCAGCAGCTTAATCCCCGACGAGCAGTTCTTC. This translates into CASSLIPDEQFF.